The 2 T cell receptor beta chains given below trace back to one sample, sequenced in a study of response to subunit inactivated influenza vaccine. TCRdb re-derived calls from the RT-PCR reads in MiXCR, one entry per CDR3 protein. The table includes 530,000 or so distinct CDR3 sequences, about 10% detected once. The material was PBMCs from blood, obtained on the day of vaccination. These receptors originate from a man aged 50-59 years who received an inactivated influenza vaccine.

The CDR3 nucleotides read TGCAGTGCTAGTAATCTAGCGGGAAATTCAGATACGCAGTATTTT. This encodes CSASNLAGNSDTQYF. The V and J genes are TRBV20-1 and TRBJ2-3; 9 bases line up with TRBD2. Trimming at V came to 3 bases and at J to 4 bases, leaving 8 bases not matched to a gene. Germline loops: CDR1 DFQATT, CDR2 SNEGSKA (reference sequence). The length of the CDR3 is 15 residues.

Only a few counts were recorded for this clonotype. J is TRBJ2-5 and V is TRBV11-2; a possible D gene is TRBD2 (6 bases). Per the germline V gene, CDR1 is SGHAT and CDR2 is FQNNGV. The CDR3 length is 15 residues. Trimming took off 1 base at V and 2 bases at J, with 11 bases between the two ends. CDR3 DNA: TGTGCCAGCAGCTTAGGCGGGAATCTACAAGAGACCCAGTACTTC. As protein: CASSLGGNLQETQYF.